The 17 T cell receptor beta chains in this list originate from one sample, sequenced in a study of sequential checkpoint blockade in melanoma. Assay: immunoSEQ multiplex PCR; the TCRdb copy retains only in-frame clones and omits some. The sample carries under 45,000 clones, approximately 85% recorded once. Treatment described: randomized to nivolumab then ipilimumab (arm A) or the reverse (arm B). The source was CD8+ T cells sorted from blood (inferred from file names), collected from a patient given nivolumab and ipilimumab in sequence. The receptors originated from a human donor with melanoma.

Comments on this clone: The junction shows a germline mismatch at one end, possibly a read error. The sample has other DNA sequences that encode this CDR3 too. The chain carries TRBV19 and TRBJ2-2; 9 nucleotides line up with TRBD1. The CDR3 is 16 amino acids. Germline V gives CDR1 LNHDA, CDR2 SQIVND (reference sequence). The CDR3: CASSPGTGWGTGELFF. The CDR3 coding sequence is TGTGCCAGTAGTCCAGGGACAGGGTGGGGCACCGGAGAGCTGTTTTTT.

The chain has TRBV19 and TRBJ1-1; possible D gene TRBD1, 5 bases. The CDR3 has 14 residues. V was shortened by 3 bases and J by 4 bases, with 12 bases between the two germline ends. Germline V gene data show CDR1 as LNHDA and CDR2 as SQIVND (reference sequence). The CDR3 DNA reads as TGTGCCAGTAGTATTGGGGGGGTTGCCACTGAAGCTTTCTTT. This encodes CASSIGGVATEAFF.

V usage is TRBV5-3 and J usage is TRBJ2-7, with TRBD2 as a possible D gene (6 bases). TRBV5-3 is labeled an ORF, and its function is uncertain. There are 18 residues in the CDR3. V dropped 1 base and J dropped 3 bases, with 23 bases sitting between them. In DNA, the CDR3 is TGTGCCAGAAGCTTGCGCCCGGGACCCCCCAAAGCGGGCTACGAGCAGTACTTC. Translating gives CARSLRPGPPKAGYEQYF.

This sequence joins TRBV6-5 and TRBJ1-5; 8 nucleotides agree with TRBD1. Germline CDR1 MNHEY, CDR2 SVGAGI. This CDR3 spans 14 amino acids. V lost 6 bases and J lost 1; bases outside the gene matches: 2. The chain's CDR3 is CASRRTGSNQPQHF. The CDR3 DNA reads as TGTGCCAGCAGGCGGACAGGGAGCAATCAGCCCCAGCATTTT.

V usage is TRBV7-9 and J usage is TRBJ2-1; possible D gene TRBD1, 5 bases. Germline V gives CDR1 SEHNR, CDR2 FQNEAQ (reference sequence). The CDR3 is 12 amino acids. Trimming shortened V by 1 base and J by 7 bases, and 5 bases separated the two germline ends. Here the CDR3 reads CASSLGTNEQFF. The CDR3 nucleotides read TGTGCCAGCAGCTTAGGGACAAATGAGCAGTTCTTC.

This sequence joins TRBV6-1 and TRBJ2-7, with D perhaps TRBD1 (5 bases). The CDR3 has 14 amino acids. V lost 8 bases, J lost 4 bases, and 18 bases lay in between. Germline V CDR1 and CDR2: MNHNS, SASEGT. CDR3: CASSTGWGRYEQYF. DNA for the CDR3: TGTGCCAGCTCCACCGGATGGGGCCGGTACGAGCAGTACTTC.

The V call is TRBV12-2, the J call TRBJ2-7; no DNA check was done on the table's D call, TRBD1. TRBV12-2 is a documented pseudogene. The CDR3 is made up of 18 amino acids. CDR3 residues: CASRLAVTPGQGPNEQYF. CDR3 nucleotides: TGTGCAAGTCGCTTAGCAGTTACCCCGGGACAAGGACCGAACGAGCAGTACTTC.

The chain joins TRBV7-8 to TRBJ2-1; possible D gene TRBD2, 6 bases. Trimming stripped 5 bases from V and 3 bases from J, with 14 bases between. The CDR3 sequence is 15 residues long. CDR1 is SGHVS, CDR2 FQNEAQ, per germline. The chain's CDR3 is CASSDGSKIYNEQFF. The CDR3 DNA follows: TGTGCCAGCAGCGACGGGAGTAAAATCTACAATGAGCAGTTCTTC.

This sequence joins TRBV7-6 and TRBJ2-7; TRBD2 aligns across 11 bases. Germline CDR1 is SGHVS and CDR2 is FNYEAQ. Germline trimming cut 5 bases from V and 7 bases from J; bases unmatched to any gene: 4. The CDR3 runs to 13 residues. DNA of the CDR3: TGTGCCAGCAGCCCCGGGACTAGCGGAGAGCAGTACTTC. Encoded protein: CASSPGTSGEQYF.

The V gene is TRBV5-4, the J gene TRBJ2-5, with D possibly being TRBD1 (7 bases). The V and J ends lost 6 bases and 0 bases respectively, with 18 bases between them. CDR1 and CDR2 (germline): SGHNT, YYREEE (reference sequence). This CDR3 spans 16 amino acids. CDR3 nucleotide sequence: TGTGCCAGCAACTCCCAGGGGGGCGCTAACCAAGAGACCCAGTACTTC. Amino acid sequence: CASNSQGGANQETQYF.

The rearrangement joins TRBV28 to TRBJ1-2; 10 bases are shared with TRBD1. CDR3 length equals 18 residues. The germline CDR1 and CDR2 sequences are MDHEN and SYDVKM. The J segment lost 0 bases and the V segment lost 4 bases, leaving 11 bases of the junction unmatched. CDR3 in amino acids: CASSSPSWTGGPNYGYTF. CDR3 sequence (DNA): TGTGCCAGCAGTTCACCCTCATGGACAGGGGGACCTAACTATGGCTACACCTTC.

The count of this clone is one. The genes are TRBV28 and TRBJ1-2, with TRBD1 matching over 12 bases. Germline V gene sequence: CDR1 MDHEN, CDR2 SYDVKM. V lost 2 bases to trimming and J lost 3 bases; unmatched junction nucleotides: 4. The CDR3 spans 16 residues. This CDR3 is CASSLAGTGGHYGYTF. DNA of the CDR3: TGTGCCAGCAGTTTAGCCGGGACAGGGGGCCACTATGGCTACACCTTC.

The chain is built from TRBV5-6 and TRBJ2-1; no clear D. The germline V gene encodes CDR1 SGHDT and CDR2 YYEEEE. The CDR3 runs to 14 residues. Trimming removed 1 base from V and 6 bases from J, with 11 bases in between. CDR3 DNA: TGTGCCAGCAGCTTGCTTCGCGTCCCCAATGAGCAGTTCTTC. Encoded protein: CASSLLRVPNEQFF. The whole variable domain, remainder taken from reference TRBV5-6 and TRBJ2-1, is DAGVTQSPTHLIKTRGQQVTLRCSPKSGHDTVSWYQQALGQGPQFIFQYYEEEERQRGNFPDRFSGHQFPNYSSELNVNALLLGDSALYLCASSLLRVPNEQFFGPGTRLTVL.

The rearrangement joins TRBV5-1 to TRBJ2-1; 12 bases line up with TRBD2. In germline, CDR1 is SGHRS, CDR2 YFSETQ. J gave up 3 bases and V 2 bases, and 9 bases lay outside the gene matches. CDR3 length: 18 residues. The CDR3 DNA follows: TGCGCCAGCAGCTTCGGCCTAGCGGGGGGGCCGGGCTACAATGAGCAGTTCTTC. Residues: CASSFGLAGGPGYNEQFF. Filled out from reference TRBV5-1 and TRBJ2-1, the complete variable domain reads KAGVTQTPRYLIKTRGQQVTLSCSPISGHRSVSWYQQTPGQGLQFLFEYFSETQRNKGNFPGRFSGRQFSNSRSEMNVSTLELGDSALYLCASSFGLAGGPGYNEQFFGPGTRLTVL.

The rearrangement uses TRBV27 and TRBJ2-7; weak D call: TRBD2 (6 bases). Germline V gene data show CDR1 as MNHEY and CDR2 as SMNVEV (reference sequence). Trimming stripped 6 bases from V and 0 bases from J, with 15 bases between. The CDR3 sequence is 15 residues long. The CDR3 region is CASSISGPSSYEQYF. Here the CDR3 DNA reads TGTGCCAGCAGCATTAGCGGACCGAGCTCCTACGAGCAGTACTTC.

The chain recombines TRBV5-4 with TRBJ1-2, with TRBD1 matching 11 bases. CDR3 size: 14 residues. V trimming: 4 bases; J trimming: 8 bases; junction bases outside the gene matches: 7. Germline V gene lookup returns CDR1 SGHNT and CDR2 YYREEE (reference sequence). CDR3 residues: CASSLGQGAGGYTF. The CDR3 region has the DNA TGTGCCAGCAGCCTCGGACAGGGGGCCGGGGGCTACACCTTC.

This clone was picked up one time. The chain carries TRBV7-2 and TRBJ2-7; TRBD2 agrees at 11 bases. This CDR3 spans 17 amino acids. The junction had 14 bases not matched to a gene; V was cut back by 5 bases and J by 5 bases. Germline CDR1 and CDR2: SGHTA and FQGNSA. The DNA of the CDR3 is TGTGCCAGCAGCCCGACTAGCGGGAAAGTGGAGAGGGACGAGCAGTACTTC. This gives the protein CASSPTSGKVERDEQYF.